This T cell receptor beta chain is from a study of cytomegalovirus exposure and HLA in healthy donors. A word on this clone: The antigen is unknown. Distinct nucleotide sequences in the sample also encode this CDR3.

Libraries were prepared by immunoSEQ multiplex PCR; TCRdb keeps only in-frame clonotypes and omits some of them. The sample includes more than 45,000 clones, roughly 94% seen only once; the top ten take around 2%. It was the approximately 130-subject validation cohort, separate from the approximately 700-subject first cohort, to which the donors belonged. Study-level findings and limits: Reported results showed that the classifier diagnosed cytomegalovirus status with high specificity and sensitivity. The tendency of first-cohort TCR clusters to co-occur in the 120 or so validation repertoires emerged from a later analysis.

V shed 0 bases and J 0 bases; nucleotides not matched to a gene: 3. The germline V gene encodes CDR1 SGHRS and CDR2 YFSETQ. The CDR3 runs 15 residues. Specimen: PBMCs. The receptor's source is a man aged 18-30 years in good health and CMV-seronegative. V usage is TRBV5-1 and J usage is TRBJ2-7, with TRBD1 matching 7 bases. The CDR3 sequence is CASSLGQGFSYEQYF. The CDR3, as DNA: TGCGCCAGCAGCTTGGGACAGGGATTCTCCTACGAGCAGTACTTC.